The TCR beta chain described here comes from a study of T cells in Graves' hyperthyroidism and ophthalmopathy. Study-wide points: Most expanded thyroid clonotypes above 0.001 also appeared in blood. A 13 V-J model separated ophthalmopathy from stable hyperthyroidism.

Germline-derived CDR1 and CDR2 are LGHNA and YSLEER. V was pared by 8 bases and J by 0 bases, with 14 bases between. CDR3 length: 15 residues. Regions amplified from RNA transcripts were the TCR beta CDR3 regions. The HTBI primer set drove a first-round RT-PCR of the TCR CDR3. TCRdb analysed the multiplex PCR reads with MiXCR anew, one entry per CDR3 protein. Of approximately 490,000 distinct CDR3 sequences detected, less than 25% appear once; the ten largest clones hold about half. Ophthalmopathy patients showed a Clinical Activity Score of at least 3, NOSPECS grade of at least 4 and duration under 3 months. Comments on this clonotype: Its specificity is not known.

Sequencing was carried out using blood. This clonotype was sampled from a woman aged 70-85 years with Graves' ophthalmopathy. This sequence joins TRBV4-3 and TRBJ2-1, with D perhaps assigned TRBD1 or TRBD2 (5 bases each). The DNA for the CDR3 is TGCGCCAGCCGCAGGGAAGCGGCCTCCTACAATGAGCAGTTCTTC. As protein: CASRREAASYNEQFF.